The TCR beta chain under discussion was sequenced for a study of T cells in Graves' hyperthyroidism and ophthalmopathy. About the research overall: Peripheral blood was drawn at first diagnosis, prior to all treatment.

The CDR3 totals 14 residues. Germline V gene lookup returns CDR1 SQVTM and CDR2 ANQGSEA. Deletions cut 2 bases from V and 1 base from J, with 12 bases between. Comments on this clonotype: The antigen remains unidentified.

Study-wide points: Within blood appeared most thyroid clonotypes that had expanded above 0.001. Ophthalmopathy stood apart from stable hyperthyroidism in a 13 V-J model.

From RNA transcripts, TCR beta CDR3 regions were amplified. When the TCR CDR3 underwent first-round RT-PCR, the HTBI primer set was used. TCRdb fed the multiplex PCR reads into MiXCR, producing one record per CDR3 protein. The sample lists around 800,000 distinct CDR3 sequences; around 39% were seen once. The rearrangement uses TRBV29-1 and TRBJ2-7; D ambiguous. The TCR originated in a young man with Graves' hyperthyroidism. The specimen was blood. CDR3 region: CSVELSYRSYEQYF. In nucleotides, the CDR3 is TGCAGCGTTGAACTTTCGTACAGATCCTACGAGCAGTACTTC.